The 13 T cell receptor beta chains reported below all come from one sample, sequenced in a study of blood T cell repertoires in COVID-19. Method: immunoSEQ multiplex PCR; TCRdb's copy keeps in-frame clones and lacks some. The data show 75,000 to 90,000 clones, approximately 89% seen once. The sample comprised peripheral blood. These receptors were collected from a human donor in a cohort sampled during active COVID-19.

The chain joins TRBV2 to TRBJ2-7; 7 positions agree with TRBD1. The V segment lost 6 bases and the J segment 4 bases; nucleotides outside the gene matches: 12. CDR3 length equals 15 residues. In germline, CDR1 is SNHLY, CDR2 FYNNEI. This CDR3 is CASRLGPGQLYEQYF. Written as DNA, the CDR3 is TGTGCCAGCAGACTCGGCCCGGGACAGCTATACGAGCAGTACTTC.

V gene TRBV19 combines with J gene TRBJ1-2; 7 positions agree with TRBD1. CDR1 and CDR2 from the germline V gene are LNHDA and SQIVND (reference sequence). V dropped 4 bases and J dropped 1; count of bases not matched to a gene: 3. The CDR3 spans 14 residues. For the CDR3, the DNA is TGTGCCAGTAGTAAGCCAGGGGGTAACTATGGCTACACCTTC. Translating gives CASSKPGGNYGYTF.

The chain employs TRBV2 and TRBJ2-5; the D gene is possibly TRBD2 (5 bases). From germline, CDR1 is SNHLY and CDR2 FYNNEI. The V gene lost 6 bases and the J gene lost 5 bases, with 7 bases spanning the gap. This CDR3 comprises 11 residues. The DNA for the CDR3 is TGTGCCAGCAGCCGCGGGGAGACCCAGTACTTC. Amino acids: CASSRGETQYF.

The V and J genes are TRBV27 and TRBJ1-6; D unclear. V lost 3 bases and J lost 5, with 2 bases in between. This CDR3 comprises 12 residues. The germline CDR1 and CDR2 sequences are MNHEY and SMNVEV (reference sequence). CDR3 loop: CASSFNNSPLHF. The CDR3 DNA reads as TGTGCCAGCAGTTTTAATAATTCACCCCTCCACTTT.

The gene calls are TRBV7-9 and TRBJ1-2; 10 bases match TRBD1. Germline V gene data show CDR1 as SEHNR and CDR2 as FQNEAQ (reference sequence). Trimming at V came to 8 bases and at J to 7 bases, leaving 4 bases not matched to a gene. The CDR3 loop spans 12 amino acids. The CDR3 loop reads CASLGQGSGYTF. The CDR3 DNA reads TGTGCCAGCTTGGGACAGGGGTCTGGCTACACCTTC.

The chain couples TRBV2 to TRBJ2-4; TRBD2 agrees at 11 bases. The CDR3 runs to 16 residues. Germline V gene sequence: CDR1 SNHLY, CDR2 FYNNEI. J gave up 0 bases and V 3 bases, and 1 base lay outside the gene matches. The CDR3 protein is CASSETSGVAKNIQYF. CDR3 DNA: TGTGCCAGCAGTGAGACTAGCGGGGTAGCCAAAAACATTCAGTACTTC.

The chain joins TRBV7-2 to TRBJ1-2, with D tentatively TRBD1 (6 bases). V was shortened by 5 bases and J by 2 bases, with 12 bases between the two germline ends. Germline CDR1 SGHTA, CDR2 FQGNSA. The CDR3 has 14 residues. The CDR3 loop is CASSRTGHNYGYTF. Here the CDR3 DNA reads TGTGCCAGCAGCCGTACGGGACACAACTATGGCTACACCTTC.

This rearrangement joins TRBV6-5 to TRBJ2-3; 13 nucleotides align to TRBD2. The CDR3 contains 16 residues. Germline CDR1 MNHEY, CDR2 SVGAGI. Trimming cost V 2 bases and J 8 bases; bases outside gene matches: 7. CDR3 sequence (DNA): TGTGCCAGCAGTTACCGACTAGCGGGGGGTTCAGGTACGCAGTATTTT. Encoded protein: CASSYRLAGGSGTQYF.

This clone was seen a single time. J is TRBJ1-4 and V is TRBV9; D not resolved. V lost 3 bases and J 0 bases, leaving 12 bases between the germline ends. The CDR3 runs 16 residues. Germline CDR1 and CDR2: SGDLS and YYNGEE. CDR3 loop: CASSAHPLSTNEKLFF. CDR3 coding DNA: TGTGCCAGCAGCGCACACCCCCTCTCAACTAATGAAAAACTGTTTTTT.

This chain uses TRBV9 with TRBJ2-2; maybe TRBD1 (6 bases). CDR1 is SGDLS and CDR2 is YYNGEE in the germline V gene. The CDR3 is made up of 16 amino acids. With 0 bases removed from V and 2 bases from J, the gap between germline ends came to 11 bases. The CDR3 reads CASSVVGARNTGELFF. CDR3 sequence (DNA): TGTGCCAGCAGCGTAGTGGGGGCCCGAAACACCGGGGAGCTGTTTTTT.

The chain combines TRBV4-1 with TRBJ2-7; the match to TRBD1 covers 7 bases. V lost 1 base and J lost 3; bases outside the gene matches: 3. Per the germline V gene, CDR1 is MGHRA and CDR2 is YSYEKL. This CDR3 comprises 14 residues. The CDR3 coding sequence is TGCGCCAGCAGCCAAGGACAGGGCTACTACGAGCAGTACTTC. This codes for CASSQGQGYYEQYF.

The chain carries TRBV30 and TRBJ2-7; TRBD2 is a possible D gene (5 bases). From germline, CDR1 is GTSNPN and CDR2 SVGIG (reference sequence). The CDR3 consists of 18 residues. Trimming stripped 3 bases from V and 2 bases from J, with 26 bases between. CDR3 in amino acids: CAWSPNVPPTRGAYEQYF. The CDR3 bases are TGTGCCTGGAGCCCAAACGTTCCCCCTACTCGGGGTGCCTACGAGCAGTACTTC.

The chain uses TRBV5-4 and TRBJ1-6; D gene uncertain. Germline lookup yields CDR1 SGHNT and CDR2 YYREEE (reference sequence). This CDR3 region has 12 residues. The V end lost 4 bases, the J end lost 7 bases, and 6 bases lay between the germline ends. CDR3 protein: CASSQENSPLHF. CDR3 DNA: TGTGCCAGCAGCCAAGAGAATTCACCCCTCCACTTT.